The next 7 T cell receptor beta chains were all read from a single sample in a study of blood T cells in healthy people across ages. With a J-beta primer mix and a sample-barcoded 5' primer, a second PCR ran 7 to 11 cycles. MiXCR, applied by TCRdb to the 5' RACE reads, yields one record per CDR3 protein. The sample holds hundreds of thousands of distinct CDR3 sequences; 29% are singletons and the top ten take approximately 15%. The sequenced material came from blood. The origin of the receptors is an elderly woman in good health.

The chain's CDR3 is CATSDTPVSTDTQYF. The CDR3 DNA is TGTGCCACCAGTGACACCCCAGTTAGCACAGATACGCAGTATTTT. This chain joins TRBV24-1 and TRBJ2-3, with unresolved D. CDR3 length: 15 amino acids. Trimming cost V 4 bases and J 0 bases, with 10 bases left between them. Germline V lookup: CDR1 KGHDR, CDR2 SFDVKD.

This clonotype has just a few counts. Being one base from a much bigger clone, this may be a read error. V gene TRBV20-1 combines with J gene TRBJ2-5; D remains ambiguous. The J call is doubtful: the DNA matches TRBJ2-7 better. The CDR3 contains 14 residues. CDR1 is DFQATT, CDR2 SNEGSKA, per germline (reference sequence). The CDR3 reads CSARDQQVIHEQYF. For the CDR3, the DNA is TGCAGTGCTAGAGATCAGCAGGTGATCCACGAGCAGTACTTC.

Regarding this clonotype: Possible read error: a much larger clone is one base away. The chain couples TRBV2 to TRBJ2-5; weak D call: TRBD1 (5 bases). The J call may be in error: the DNA end matches TRBJ2-7 better. Per germline, CDR1 SNHLY and CDR2 FYNNEI. CDR3 length equals 13 residues. DNA for the CDR3: TGTGCCAGCAGGAAGACAGACGTTTACGAGCAGTACTTC. This sequence encodes CASRKTDVYEQYF.

Turning to this clonotype: This clone may be a read error of a much larger clone one base away. The chain joins TRBV2 to TRBJ1-5; D gene unclear. The CDR3 loop spans 15 amino acids. Germline values: CDR1 SNHLY, CDR2 FYNNEI. CDR3 coding DNA: TGTACCAGCACCCGGAGCTGGGGTAGCAATCAGCCCCAGCATTTT. It encodes CTSTRSWGSNQPQHF.

This clonotype was seen many times. The chain links TRBV6-5 to TRBJ2-5; weak D call: TRBD1 (7 bases). CDR1 and CDR2 from the germline V gene are MNHEY and SVGAGI. This CDR3 is built from 14 residues. V was pared by 6 bases and J by 1 base, with 12 bases between. The CDR3 sequence: CASRRGTAQETQYF. The CDR3 nucleotides read TGTGCCAGCAGACGCGGGACAGCCCAAGAGACCCAGTACTTC.

V usage is TRBV7-9 and J usage is TRBJ2-3; 8 bases match TRBD2. Trimming removed 5 bases from V and 3 bases from J; junction bases left unmatched: 10. CDR1 and CDR2 (germline): SEHNR, FQNEAQ (reference sequence). The CDR3 loop spans 16 amino acids. CDR3 amino acids: CASSPRGGAMTDTQYF. The DNA for the CDR3 is TGTGCCAGCAGCCCCCGGGGGGGGGCAATGACAGATACGCAGTATTTT.

This clonotype was seen a few times. At one end, the junction sequence differs from germline, possibly due to a read error. This chain links TRBV12-3 or TRBV12-4 with TRBJ2-3; D gene ambiguous. CDR3 length: 13 residues. Here the CDR3 reads CAGSPTSTDTQYF. DNA for the CDR3: TGTGCCGGCAGCCCTACTAGCACAGATACGCAGTATTTT.